Listed below are T cell receptor beta chains from one sample, sequenced in a study of blood T cell repertoires in COVID-19. Profiling relied on immunoSEQ multiplex PCR, and the TCRdb table lists in-frame clones only, not all of them. The table records some 670,000 clones, about 87% of them present only once. The sequenced material came from peripheral blood. The receptors were gathered from a woman younger than 35 with acute or convalescent COVID-19. CDR3s include the opening cysteine and the closing phenylalanine or tryptophan. The D gene is left open where the match is weak. Not every row has a clone size; where given, it reads once, few, many or a size class.

TRBJ1-6 | TRBV9 | NA | few | CASSSAGFRTLHF | TGTGCCAGCAGCTCAGCAGGGTTTCGGACCCTCCACTTT
TRBJ2-1 | TRBV5-1 | NA | NA | CASSLGYDNEQFF | TGCGCCAGCAGCTTGGGTTATGACAATGAGCAGTTCTTC
TRBJ1-2 | TRBV18 | TRBD1 | NA | CASSKGQVEGYTF | TGTGCCAGCTCAAAGGGACAGGTCGAGGGCTACACCTTC
TRBJ2-3 | TRBV27 | NA | NA | CASSPVDMVRTDTQYF | TGTGCCAGCAGTCCGGTCGATATGGTTAGAACAGATACGCAGTATTTT
TRBJ1-5 | TRBV28 | NA | NA | CASSLAGDSNQPQHF | TGTGCCAGCAGTTTAGCAGGTGATAGCAATCAGCCCCAGCATTTT
TRBJ2-3 | TRBV30 | TRBD2 | NA | CAWTGGPTDTQYF | TGTGCCTGGACGGGGGGTCCCACAGATACGCAGTATTTT
TRBJ1-3 | TRBV27 | NA | NA | CASSPLQGALSGNTIYF | TGTGCCAGCAGTCCATTACAGGGAGCGCTCTCTGGAAACACCATATATTTT
TRBJ1-6 | TRBV25-1 | NA | NA | CASSEGGAGSIYSPLHF | TGTGCCAGCAGTGAAGGGGGGGCAGGGAGTATTTATTCACCCCTCCACTTT
TRBJ2-1 | TRBV30 | TRBD2 | NA | CANSGGYANEQFF | TGTGCCAATAGCGGGGGGTACGCCAATGAGCAGTTCTTC
TRBJ1-5 | TRBV2 | NA | NA | CASSEFWVVQNQPQHF | TGTGCCAGCAGTGAATTTTGGGTGGTACAGAACCAGCCCCAGCATTTT
TRBJ2-7 | TRBV7-2 | TRBD2 | NA | CASSLEGLAGRYEQYF | TGTGCCAGCAGCTTAGAGGGACTAGCGGGCCGCTACGAGCAGTACTTC
TRBJ2-1 | TRBV6-5 | NA | NA | CASTTGGFLVPQFF | TGTGCCAGCACAACGGGGGGCTTTCTTGTTCCACAGTTCTTC
TRBJ2-7 | TRBV15 | TRBD1 | NA | CATSASTGAYEQYF | TGTGCCACCAGCGCGTCGACAGGGGCATACGAGCAGTACTTC
TRBJ1-3 | TRBV6-5 | TRBD1 | NA | CASSFVRDRGNTIYF | TGTGCCAGCAGTTTCGTCCGGGACAGAGGAAACACCATATATTTT
TRBJ1-3 | TRBV2 | NA | NA | CASSEGGVRGNTIYF | TGTGCCAGCAGTGAAGGGGGGGTGCGTGGAAACACCATATATTTT
TRBJ1-1 | TRBV5-6 | TRBD1 | NA | CASRSERRGVSRNTEAFF | TGTGCCAGCAGATCGGAACGCAGGGGGGTGTCCCGAAACACTGAAGCTTTCTTT
TRBJ2-3 | TRBV28 | TRBD2 | NA | CASTTGGLHTDTQYF | TGTGCCAGCACCACGGGGGGACTCCACACAGATACGCAGTATTTT
TRBJ1-5 | TRBV7-6 | TRBD1 | NA | CASSLDRGPNQPQHF | TGTGCCAGCAGCTTAGACAGGGGGCCCAATCAGCCCCAGCATTTT
TRBJ2-6 | TRBV30 | NA | NA | CAWSGSSGGVSGANVLTF | TGTGCCTGGAGTGGGTCATCGGGGGGCGTGTCTGGGGCCAACGTCCTGACTTTC
TRBJ2-7 | TRBV10-3 | NA | NA | CAISESTDKLYF | TGTGCCATCAGTGAGTCGACGGACAAATTGTACTTC
TRBJ2-3 | TRBV4-2 | TRBD2 | few | CASSQENGGGAADTQYF | TGTGCCAGCAGCCAAGAAAATGGCGGGGGGGCGGCAGATACGCAGTATTTT
TRBJ2-7 | TRBV7-3 | TRBD1 | NA | CASSLLGQGGEQYF | TGTGCCAGCAGCTTACTAGGACAGGGAGGCGAGCAGTACTTC
TRBJ1-5 | TRBV10-3 | NA | NA | CAISAQDSNQPQHF | TGTGCCATCAGCGCCCAGGATAGCAATCAGCCCCAGCATTTT
TRBJ2-7 | TRBV2 | NA | NA | CASSEAPPRASYEQYF | TGTGCCAGCAGTGAAGCGCCTCCCAGGGCCTCCTACGAGCAGTACTTC
TRBJ1-5 | TRBV5-6 | TRBD1 | NA | CASSTDRDNQPQHF | TGTGCCAGCAGCACCGACAGGGATAATCAGCCCCAGCATTTT
TRBJ1-2 | TRBV7-9 | NA | NA | CASSLTWEDGYTF | TGTGCCAGCAGCCTCACCTGGGAGGACGGCTACACCTTC
TRBJ1-4 | TRBV7-6 | TRBD1 | NA | CASSARQGWGEKLFF | TGTGCCAGCAGCGCCCGACAGGGGTGGGGTGAAAAACTGTTTTTT
TRBJ1-2 | TRBV3-1/TRBV3-2 | NA | NA | CASSQRTANYGYTF | TGTGCCAGCAGCCAAAGAACAGCAAACTATGGCTACACCTTC
TRBJ2-1 | TRBV5-1 | NA | once | CASSLEGVSYNEQFF | TGCGCCAGCAGCTTGGAGGGGGTTTCCTACAATGAGCAGTTCTTC
TRBJ1-6 | TRBV18 | TRBD1 | NA | CASSQSRGQGGTPLHF | TGTGCCAGCTCACAATCTCGTGGACAGGGGGGGACACCCCTCCACTTT
TRBJ2-5 | TRBV7-2 | TRBD2 | NA | CASSRWGGEETQYF | TGTGCCAGCAGCCGCTGGGGGGGGGAGGAGACCCAGTACTTC
TRBJ1-2 | TRBV9 | NA | NA | CASSVGGRTNYGYTF | TGTGCCAGCAGCGTAGGCGGGAGGACTAACTATGGCTACACCTTC
TRBJ1-1 | TRBV2 | NA | NA | CATSFQGSTRNTEAFF | TGTGCCACCTCCTTCCAGGGGTCGACACGGAACACTGAAGCTTTCTTT
TRBJ1-1 | TRBV19 | TRBD1 | NA | CASSTGGITEAFF | TGTGCCAGTAGTACAGGGGGAATCACTGAAGCTTTCTTT
TRBJ2-1 | TRBV7-2 | NA | once | CASSLAPRSSYNEQFF | TGTGCCAGCAGCTTAGCCCCCCGGAGCTCCTACAATGAGCAGTTCTTC
TRBJ2-2 | TRBV7-6 | NA | NA | CASSPREITNTGELFF | TGTGCCAGCAGCCCACGGGAAATTACGAACACCGGGGAGCTGTTTTTT
TRBJ1-1 | TRBV4-1 | NA | NA | CASTRGTLNTEAFF | TGCGCCAGCACCCGGGGGACCTTGAACACTGAAGCTTTCTTT
TRBJ1-4 | TRBV18 | NA | once | CASHQGGEKLFF | TGTGCCAGCCACCAGGGTGGAGAAAAACTGTTTTTT
TRBJ2-1 | TRBV2 | TRBD2 | NA | CASSSSGGGTNEQFF | TGTGCCAGCAGCTCTTCCGGCGGGGGGACCAATGAGCAGTTCTTC
TRBJ1-1 | TRBV6-5 | TRBD1 | NA | CAGRDSNTEAFF | TGTGCCGGAAGGGACAGCAACACTGAAGCTTTCTTT
TRBJ2-7 | TRBV7-9 | NA | NA | CASSPPGQAYEQYF | TGTGCCAGCAGCCCCCCGGGACAAGCCTACGAGCAGTACTTC
TRBJ1-2 | TRBV19 | NA | NA | CASTGAGDGYTF | TGTGCCAGTACAGGGGCGGGAGATGGCTACACCTTC